Listed below are T cell receptor beta chains from one sample, sequenced in a study of sequential checkpoint blockade in melanoma. Assay: immunoSEQ multiplex PCR; the TCRdb copy retains only in-frame clones and omits some. This sample has approximately 900 clones, with approximately 20% found just once. Specimen: tumor tissue (inferred from file names), collected from a patient given nivolumab and ipilimumab in sequence. These receptors were obtained from a human donor with melanoma. Both conserved end residues are part of each CDR3. D genes are given only for firm matches. Size values are once, few and many counts, or a class for expanded clones, and some rows have none.

>few|TRBJ1-3|NA|TRBV9
CASSVGDGNTIYF
TGTGCCAGCAGCGTGGGGGATGGAAACACCATATATTTT
>medium-sized|TRBJ2-1|NA|TRBV11-3
CASSLGETSGGNEQFF
TGTGCCAGCAGCTTAGGAGAGACGTCCGGCGGCAATGAGCAGTTCTTC
>NA|TRBJ2-3|TRBD2|TRBV15
CATSRDSGGADTQYF
TGTGCCACCAGCAGAGATAGCGGGGGGGCAGATACGCAGTATTTT
>NA|TRBJ2-3|TRBD1|TRBV6-8
CASSEDRGPDTQYF
TGTGCCAGCAGTGAGGACAGGGGGCCAGATACGCAGTATTTT
>medium-sized|TRBJ2-5|NA|TRBV11-3
CASSLVKWTSEETQYF
TGTGCCAGCAGCTTAGTAAAATGGACAAGCGAAGAGACCCAGTACTTC
>few|TRBJ2-3|NA|TRBV28
CASSVPSAHTDTQYF
TGTGCCAGCAGTGTGCCTAGCGCCCACACGGATACGCAGTATTTT
>medium-sized|TRBJ1-2|NA|TRBV11-3
CASSARDSPYGYTF
TGTGCCAGCAGCGCGAGGGACTCCCCCTATGGCTACACCTTC
>large|TRBJ1-1|NA|TRBV9
CASSRGDGTEAFF
TGTGCCAGCAGCCGCGGGGACGGCACTGAAGCTTTCTTT
>few|TRBJ1-2|TRBD1|TRBV6-8
CASSATPGTGNFVNYGYTF
TGTGCCAGCAGTGCAACCCCCGGGACAGGGAACTTTGTGAACTATGGCTACACCTTC
>NA|TRBJ1-1|NA|TRBV5-1
CASSLEGGTYTEAFF
TGCGCCAGCAGCTTGGAAGGAGGGACCTACACTGAAGCTTTCTTT
>NA|TRBJ2-1|TRBD2|TRBV11-3
CASSTRTSGGAYNEQFF
TGTGCCAGCAGCACGCGGACTAGCGGGGGGGCCTACAATGAGCAGTTCTTC
>few|TRBJ1-1|NA|TRBV30
CAWSVSTFNTEAFF
TGTGCCTGGAGTGTAAGCACCTTCAACACTGAAGCTTTCTTT
>NA|TRBJ2-7|NA|TRBV6-8
CASSYSSVGSSYEQYF
TGTGCCAGCAGTTACTCCTCGGTGGGAAGCTCCTACGAGCAGTACTTC
>medium-sized|TRBJ1-4|NA|TRBV11-3
CASSFSSFGGKLFF
TGTGCCAGCAGCTTTTCGTCGTTCGGAGGAAAACTGTTTTTT
>few|TRBJ1-1|NA|TRBV19
CVSAGVGTEAFF
TGTGTTTCGGCAGGGGTAGGGACTGAAGCTTTCTTT
>large|TRBJ1-4|TRBD1|TRBV11-3
CASSEQGAGEKLFF
TGTGCCAGCAGCGAACAGGGGGCGGGTGAAAAACTGTTTTTT
>few|TRBJ2-1|NA|TRBV10-3
CAISESRMTRNEQFF
TGTGCCATCAGTGAGTCGAGGATGACCCGCAATGAGCAGTTCTTC
>once|TRBJ2-2|TRBD2|TRBV19
CASSMGREGTGELFF
TGTGCCAGTAGTATGGGGCGGGAGGGCACCGGGGAGCTGTTTTTT